This T cell receptor beta chain was recorded in a study of blood T cell repertoires in COVID-19. There are 18 residues in the CDR3. Profiled with immunoSEQ multiplex PCR; TCRdb holds only in-frame clones, not every one. The repertoire consists of 30,000 to 35,000 clones, with 82% occurring once and the leading ten covering approximately 40%. The J gene is TRBJ2-7, the V gene TRBV21-1; the D call TRBD2 from the table was never checked on the DNA. TRBV21-1 is assigned pseudogene status. Sequencing input: peripheral blood. The sequence was collected from an elderly man with active or convalescent COVID-19. The CDR3 DNA is TGTGCCAGCAGCAAAGTAGTGAGGGCAGGAGCGGTCTCCTACGAGCAGTACTTC. Its translation: CASSKVVRAGAVSYEQYF.